This is a list of T cell receptor beta chains from one sample in a study of blood T cell repertoires in COVID-19. Clones were read by immunoSEQ multiplex PCR, and TCRdb kept only the in-frame ones, dropping some. The data hold approximately 350,000 clones, with 80% to 90% observed a single time. The source material was peripheral blood. These receptors originate from a man aged 25 to 45 with active or convalescent COVID-19. Each CDR3 is given with its conserved first and last residue. The D gene is left open where the match is weak. Some rows have no size entry. The others give once, few or many, or a class for an expanded clone.

size	V	D	J	DNA	CDR3
NA	TRBV6-5	NA	TRBJ2-3	TGTGCCAGCAACACCAGGCAGGGGCGGGCAGATACGCAGTATTTT	CASNTRQGRADTQYF
NA	TRBV9	NA	TRBJ1-1	TGTGCCAGCAGCGTAGTCCAGGCGAACACTGAAGCTTTCTTT	CASSVVQANTEAFF
NA	TRBV13	TRBD1	TRBJ2-7	TGTGCCAGCAGCTTCGAGCCGGGACAGAGCTACGAGCAGTACTTC	CASSFEPGQSYEQYF
NA	TRBV6-5	NA	TRBJ2-2	TGTGCCAGCAGTTCCCCCAAGCGGGCTGGGGAGCTGTTTTTT	CASSSPKRAGELFF
NA	TRBV6-5	TRBD2	TRBJ2-7	TGTGCCAGCAGTTCCGGACTAGCGGGGTCGAACGAGCAGTACTTC	CASSSGLAGSNEQYF
NA	TRBV6-2/TRBV6-3	TRBD2	TRBJ2-1	TGTGCCAGCAGTGGGGAGCCGGGACTAGCGGGAGGGACCTCTTACAATGAGCAGTTCTTC	CASSGEPGLAGGTSYNEQFF
NA	TRBV4-1	NA	TRBJ1-4	TGCGCCAGCAGCCAAGGGCGGGACGGAGATAATGAAAAACTGTTTTTT	CASSQGRDGDNEKLFF
NA	TRBV25-1	NA	TRBJ2-3	TGTGCCAGCAGTGAATATGTGGGGCTATACACAGATACGCAGTATTTT	CASSEYVGLYTDTQYF
NA	TRBV7-2	NA	TRBJ1-3	TGTGCCAGCAGCCCGATGGGGGGGGCTGGAAACACCATATATTTT	CASSPMGGAGNTIYF
NA	TRBV24-1	TRBD1	TRBJ1-4	TGTGCCACCAGTGATCCAGGACAGGAGACTAATGAAAAACTGTTTTTT	CATSDPGQETNEKLFF
NA	TRBV11-3	NA	TRBJ2-6	TGTGCCAGCACCTATAATCCGGGGAACGGTTTCATCTCTGGGGCCAACGTCCTGACTTTC	CASTYNPGNGFISGANVLTF
NA	TRBV30	TRBD1	TRBJ1-5	TGTGCCTGGGGGACAGGGGGCTTTGATCAGCCCCAGCATTTT	CAWGTGGFDQPQHF
NA	TRBV11-3	NA	TRBJ2-3	TGTGCCAGCAGCAGTGATAGCGTGCTCACAGATACGCAGTATTTT	CASSSDSVLTDTQYF
NA	TRBV19	TRBD1	TRBJ1-5	TGTGCCAGTAGTTTCGGGACAGGGTCTCAGCCCCAGCATTTT	CASSFGTGSQPQHF
once	TRBV7-9	NA	TRBJ2-5	TGTGCCAGCGGGAACCGGGACATACGAGAGACCCAGTACTTC	CASGNRDIRETQYF
NA	TRBV27	TRBD1	TRBJ2-7	TGTGCCAGCAGTTTCGTGGTACAGGGGACGGGCGAGCAGTACTTC	CASSFVVQGTGEQYF
NA	TRBV7-2	TRBD2	TRBJ2-3	TGTGCCAGCAGCCAGATACTAGCGGGTGGCCCAGATACGCAGTATTTT	CASSQILAGGPDTQYF
once	TRBV4-1	TRBD2	TRBJ2-3	TGCGCCAGCAGCCAGGGACTAGCGGGGGTTAGCACAGATACGCAGTATTTT	CASSQGLAGVSTDTQYF
NA	TRBV7-5	NA	TRBJ2-2	TGTGTCAGAAGCTTAGAGAAAGGGAGGGCGGGGGCTCACACCGGGGAGCTGTTTTTT	CVRSLEKGRAGAHTGELFF
NA	TRBV24-1	TRBD1	TRBJ2-5	TGTGCCACCAGTCCGGGACAGGGGGCATTACTTGCGTACCAAGAGACCCAGTACTTC	CATSPGQGALLAYQETQYF